The 28 T cell receptor beta chains below were found in one sample sequenced in a study of OX40 agonist ivuxolimab in advanced cancers. Measured with immunoSEQ multiplex PCR; TCRdb has only the in-frame clones, and not every one. The data show tens of thousands of clones, 75% to 90% seen once. Sequenced here: CD4+ or CD8+ T cells sorted from blood, sampled in a trial of the OX40 agonist ivuxolimab. The receptors shown here come from an adult with an advanced solid tumor such as melanoma, head and neck, liver or kidney cancer.

The chain employs TRBV15 and TRBJ1-4; TRBD1 might be the D (6 bases). The length of the CDR3 is 15 residues. The V and J ends lost 5 bases and 4 bases respectively, with 14 bases between them. Germline-derived CDR1 and CDR2 are LNHNV and YYDKDF (reference sequence). Here the CDR3 DNA reads TGTGCCACCAGCCGCGACAGGACTAATAATGAAAAACTGTTTTTT. This encodes CATSRDRTNNEKLFF.

The chain has TRBV6-6 and TRBJ2-2; possibly TRBD1 for D (6 bases). This CDR3 contains 15 residues. V was cut by 2 bases and J by 3 bases, with 10 bases left in between. CDR1 is MNHNY and CDR2 is SVGAGI in the germline V gene (reference sequence). The CDR3 DNA is TGTGCCAGCAGTTACGGGGGCCCGGACACCGGGGAGCTGTTTTTT. Protein sequence: CASSYGGPDTGELFF.

The chain recombines TRBV15 with TRBJ2-2, with D perhaps TRBD1 (5 bases). Germline V CDR1 and CDR2: LNHNV, YYDKDF (reference sequence). The CDR3 loop spans 16 amino acids. The V gene lost 0 bases and the J gene lost 2 bases, with 10 bases spanning the gap. The CDR3 DNA is TGTGCCACCAGCAGAGATCGGACAATTAACACCGGGGAGCTGTTTTTT. This encodes CATSRDRTINTGELFF.

The gene calls are TRBV19 and TRBJ1-2; a possible D gene is TRBD1 (5 bases). From germline, CDR1 is LNHDA and CDR2 SQIVND (reference sequence). The CDR3 covers 13 residues. V was shortened by 6 bases and J by 4 bases, with 12 bases between the two germline ends. CDR3 protein: CASSLDDSYGYTF. Here the CDR3 DNA reads TGTGCCAGTAGCCTTGACGACAGCTATGGCTACACCTTC.

This chain uses TRBV27 with TRBJ2-7, with 11 bases lining up with TRBD2. V was pared by 2 bases and J by 1 base, with 10 bases of the junction left unmatched. The CDR3 extends over 18 amino acids. Germline V CDR1 and CDR2: MNHEY, SMNVEV (reference sequence). CDR3 protein: CASSLGLAGGFRSYEQYF. DNA of the CDR3: TGTGCCAGCAGTTTAGGGCTAGCGGGAGGATTTAGGTCCTACGAGCAGTACTTC.

The sample holds a few counts of this clone. The chain combines TRBV27 with TRBJ2-7; 7 nucleotides match TRBD1. The CDR3 spans 15 residues. Germline CDR1 MNHEY, CDR2 SMNVEV (reference sequence). Trimming cost V 5 bases and J 2 bases; bases outside gene matches: 9. DNA for the CDR3: TGTGCCAGCAGTGAAAAGGGACAGCTCCCCTACGAGCAGTACTTC. It translates to CASSEKGQLPYEQYF.

The gene calls are TRBV5-1 and TRBJ2-3; D gene ambiguous. The germline CDR1 and CDR2 sequences are SGHRS and YFSETQ. This CDR3 has 12 amino acids. The V and J ends lost 4 bases and 6 bases respectively, with 9 bases between them. DNA for the CDR3: TGCGCCAGCAGCCTGATAGGGGATACGCAGTATTTT. Translated, it gives CASSLIGDTQYF.

The chain joins TRBV6-1 to TRBJ2-7; TRBD2 is a possible D gene (6 bases). Trimming pared 6 bases from V and 4 bases from J, leaving 13 bases between. The CDR3 is made up of 13 amino acids. Germline V gene data show CDR1 as MNHNS and CDR2 as SASEGT. This CDR3 is CASSPGTFYEQYF. CDR3 nucleotides: TGTGCCAGCAGCCCCGGGACTTTTTACGAGCAGTACTTC.

In this sample, this clone turned up once. V and J are TRBV5-4 and TRBJ1-2, with TRBD1 as a possible D gene (5 bases). Germline V CDR1 and CDR2: SGHNT, YYREEE (reference sequence). The CDR3 consists of 14 residues. The germline V and J ends were trimmed by 4 bases and 6 bases, with 16 bases remaining between them. CDR3 nucleotide sequence: TGTGCCAGCAGCCCGCAGGGTTTCGCCAATGGCTACACCTTC. Translated: CASSPQGFANGYTF.

This chain joins TRBV7-6 and TRBJ1-1; 7 positions match TRBD1. Germline CDR1 is SGHVS and CDR2 is FNYEAQ. The CDR3 runs 13 residues. Germline trimming cut 6 bases from V and 4 bases from J; bases unmatched to any gene: 5. The DNA for the CDR3 is TGTGCCAGCAGTCGACAGGGTCCCACTGAAGCTTTCTTT. Translating gives CASSRQGPTEAFF.

V usage is TRBV29-1 and J usage is TRBJ1-2; D perhaps matches TRBD1 (5 bases). The CDR3 is 18 residues long. The germline gives CDR1 SQVTM, CDR2 ANQGSEA. Trimming removed 5 bases at V and 5 bases at J, with 30 bases between. Here the CDR3 reads CSVRQITGGGEVQYGYTF. Written as DNA, the CDR3 is TGCAGCGTTCGCCAAATTACAGGAGGAGGAGAGGTTCAATATGGCTACACCTTC. Drawing the rest from reference TRBV29-1 and TRBJ1-2, the complete variable domain is SAVISQKPSRDICQRGTSLTIQCQVDSQVTMMFWYRQQPGQSLTLIATANQGSEATYESGFVIDKFPISRPNLTFSTLTVSNMSPEDSSIYLCSVRQITGGGEVQYGYTFGSGTRLTVV.

The chain employs TRBV6-1 and TRBJ2-7; the match to TRBD1 covers 9 bases. Germline V CDR1 and CDR2: MNHNS, SASEGT. J lost 4 bases, V lost 7 bases, and 8 bases had no gene match. The CDR3 is 14 amino acids. The CDR3 DNA sequence: TGTGCCAGCACCATACAGGGGGCCAGATACGAGCAGTACTTC. Translation gives CASTIQGARYEQYF.

The chain joins TRBV11-2 to TRBJ2-5; D not certain. Trimming took off 0 bases at V and 4 bases at J, with 3 bases between the two ends. The CDR3 extends over 12 amino acids. CDR1 is SGHAT, CDR2 FQNNGV, per germline. In DNA, the CDR3 is TGTGCCAGCAGCTTAGATCGAGAGACCCAGTACTTC. It translates to CASSLDRETQYF.

CDR3 nucleotide sequence: TGTGCCAGTATGGCCCGGGAAACCACCATATATTTT. This sequence encodes CASMARETTIYF. The chain joins TRBV19 to TRBJ1-3, with D uncertain. The V end lost 7 bases, the J end lost 9 bases, and 13 bases lay between the germline ends. CDR3 length: 12 residues. Looked up from germline, CDR1 is LNHDA and CDR2 is SQIVND (reference sequence).

The chain employs TRBV11-2 and TRBJ1-2, with TRBD1 matching over 9 bases. This CDR3 spans 14 amino acids. The junction had 5 bases not matched to a gene; V was cut back by 3 bases and J by 6 bases. The germline CDR1 and CDR2 sequences are SGHAT and FQNNGV. CDR3 nucleotide sequence: TGTGCCAGCAGCTTTCGACAGGGGGAAGATGGCTACACCTTC. Translation gives CASSFRQGEDGYTF.

This chain connects TRBV12-1 to TRBJ2-7; TRBD2, as called in the table, went unchecked against the DNA. TRBV12-1 counts as a pseudogene. The CDR3 extends over 13 amino acids. The CDR3, as DNA: TGTGCCAGCAGCTTTGAGCCGCGGGACGAGCAGTACTTC. This codes for CASSFEPRDEQYF.

The chain links TRBV29-1 to TRBJ2-1, with D maybe TRBD2 (5 bases). The CDR3 runs 18 residues. CDR1 and CDR2 (germline): SQVTM, ANQGSEA. The V gene lost 1 base and the J gene lost 0 bases, with 19 bases spanning the gap. In nucleotides, the CDR3 is TGCAGCGTTGAAGGGAACACGGGAAGCTTGAGCTCCTACAATGAGCAGTTCTTC. Translation: CSVEGNTGSLSSYNEQFF.

This chain connects TRBV2 to TRBJ1-1; D possibly corresponds to TRBD1 (5 bases). The germline V gene encodes CDR1 SNHLY and CDR2 FYNNEI. The CDR3 runs 13 residues. V lost 4 bases to trimming and J lost 10 bases, with 16 bases between them. CDR3 loop: CASSAGTSLGAFF. The CDR3 nucleotides read TGTGCCAGCAGTGCGGGGACGTCGCTTGGAGCTTTCTTT.

The CDR3 region is CAISELADLNEQFF. The CDR3 region has the DNA TGTGCCATCAGTGAGCTGGCGGACCTCAATGAGCAGTTCTTC. The chain carries TRBV10-3 and TRBJ2-1; D ambiguous. Germline lookup yields CDR1 ENHRY and CDR2 SYGVKD. The CDR3 is 14 residues long. Trimming shortened V by 2 bases and J by 6 bases, and 11 bases separated the two germline ends.

The V gene is TRBV18, the J gene TRBJ1-4; D possibly corresponds to TRBD1 (5 bases). Deletions cut 6 bases from V and 5 bases from J, with 16 bases between. Germline assignment: CDR1 KGHSH and CDR2 LQKENI. This CDR3 is 15 amino acids long. The CDR3 protein is CASSPDTLKNEKLFF. CDR3 DNA sequence: TGTGCCAGCTCCCCGGACACACTAAAAAATGAAAAACTGTTTTTT. Combining the CDR3 with reference TRBV18 and TRBJ1-4 gives the whole variable domain NAGVMQNPRHLVRRRGQEARLRCSPMKGHSHVYWYRQLPEEGLKFMVYLQKENIIDESGMPKERFSAEFPKEGPSILRIQQVVRGDSAAYFCASSPDTLKNEKLFFGSGTQLSVL.

To note about this clone: Without the conserved terminal phenylalanine or tryptophan, this CDR3 likely stems from a read error. The J gene is TRBJ1-2, the V gene TRBV10-3; weak D call: TRBD1 (6 bases). Germline CDR1 ENHRY, CDR2 SYGVKD. This CDR3 has 14 residues. The V end was cut by 7 bases, the J end by 5 bases, with 17 bases between. CDR3 protein: CAIKAGADRYGYTL. CDR3 in DNA: TGTGCCATCAAAGCAGGGGCTGATAGGTATGGCTACACCCTC.

This clone showed up many times. The chain links TRBV6-1 to TRBJ2-5; D might be TRBD2 (6 bases). Germline CDR1 MNHNS, CDR2 SASEGT. The ends were cut back, 7 bases at V and 2 bases at J, with 11 bases in the middle. The CDR3 spans 13 residues. For the CDR3, the DNA is TGTGCCAGCATCGTGGCGGGACAAGAGACCCAGTACTTC. Translated, it gives CASIVAGQETQYF.

This clone has only one observation. The chain recombines TRBV5-5 with TRBJ2-3, with D possibly TRBD2 on 5 matching bases. V was pared by 1 base and J by 4 bases, with 13 bases between. Germline V gives CDR1 SGHKS, CDR2 YYEKEE (reference sequence). The CDR3 length is 15 residues. The CDR3 bases are TGTGCCAGCAGCTTGTGGTTAGCGAGGCCAGATACGCAGTATTTT. Translating it yields CASSLWLARPDTQYF.

The chain links TRBV5-1 to TRBJ1-3; D gene ambiguous. V gave up 0 bases and J gave up 3 bases, with 13 bases separating them. Per germline, CDR1 SGHRS and CDR2 YFSETQ. The CDR3 covers 16 residues. This CDR3 reads CASSLGGRSYGNTIYF. DNA of the CDR3: TGCGCCAGCAGCTTGGGTGGCAGGTCTTATGGAAACACCATATATTTT. Full variable domain (rest looked up from reference TRBV5-1 and TRBJ1-3): KAGVTQTPRYLIKTRGQQVTLSCSPISGHRSVSWYQQTPGQGLQFLFEYFSETQRNKGNFPGRFSGRQFSNSRSEMNVSTLELGDSALYLCASSLGGRSYGNTIYFGEGSWLTVV.

The chain is built from TRBV29-1 and TRBJ2-1, with 7 bases that match TRBD1. The V gene end was trimmed by 2 bases and the J gene end by 8 bases; junction bases not matched to a gene: 6. CDR1 SQVTM and CDR2 ANQGSEA come from the germline V gene. The CDR3 runs to 13 residues. CDR3 sequence (DNA): TGCAGCGTTGAACGTACAGGGGACGATGAGCAGTTCTTC. Protein: CSVERTGDDEQFF.

The CDR3 nucleotides read TGCGCCAGCAGCTTGGCCGAGGGGGCGAACGGGGAGCTGTTTTTT. Translated, it gives CASSLAEGANGELFF. The gene calls are TRBV5-1 and TRBJ2-2, with 7 nucleotides matching TRBD1. This CDR3 is built from 15 residues. The V segment lost 0 bases and the J segment 7 bases; nucleotides outside the gene matches: 6. The germline CDR1 and CDR2 sequences are SGHRS and YFSETQ.

The chain uses TRBV29-1 and TRBJ1-4, with 9 bases matching TRBD1. Per germline, CDR1 SQVTM and CDR2 ANQGSEA. The CDR3 runs to 14 residues. Losses at the gene ends were 6 bases for V and 4 bases for J; bases not matched to a gene: 6. Here the CDR3 DNA reads TGCAGCGTGTCCGGGACAGGGATTAATGAAAAACTGTTTTTT. It encodes CSVSGTGINEKLFF.

The CDR3 reads CASSSIRGIDTQYF. DNA for the CDR3: TGTGCCAGCAGTAGTATAAGGGGCATTGATACGCAGTATTTT. The chain couples TRBV28 to TRBJ2-3, with D perhaps matching TRBD1 (5 bases). Trimming removed 5 bases from V and 6 bases from J, with 15 bases in between. Germline V gene data show CDR1 as MDHEN and CDR2 as SYDVKM. The CDR3 extends over 14 amino acids.